This passage covers 9 T cell receptor beta chains from one sample sequenced in a study of blood T cell repertoires in COVID-19. Measured with immunoSEQ multiplex PCR; TCRdb has only the in-frame clones, and not every one. The repertoire has about 120,000 clones, around 80% of them found once; the top ten carry less than 9%. Sequenced material: peripheral blood. The receptors were sampled from a man between 65 and 79 years old with active or convalescent COVID-19.

The rearrangement uses TRBV21-1 and TRBJ2-4; the D call of TRBD1 is as the table states it, not checked on the DNA. TRBV21-1 has pseudogene status. The CDR3 has 14 residues. The CDR3 DNA sequence: TGTGCCGGCGACAGCCCTTTAGCCAAAAACATTCAGTACTTC. It yields the protein CAGDSPLAKNIQYF.

This chain joins TRBV10-3 and TRBJ1-3, with D perhaps matching TRBD1 (6 bases). This CDR3 spans 14 amino acids. Germline V gives CDR1 ENHRY, CDR2 SYGVKD. The ends were cut back, 6 bases at V and 4 bases at J, with 13 bases in the middle. CDR3 sequence: CAISEAGVGNTIYF. CDR3 DNA sequence: TGTGCCATCAGCGAGGCAGGGGTCGGAAACACCATATATTTT.

The chain recombines TRBV7-2 with TRBJ1-1, with 7 bases matching TRBD1. Trimming cost V 1 base and J 7 bases; bases outside gene matches: 21. The CDR3 contains 19 residues. In germline, CDR1 is SGHTA, CDR2 FQGNSA. CDR3 amino acids: CASSLDALSPTKTGFEAFF. Written as DNA, the CDR3 is TGTGCCAGCAGCTTAGATGCCCTTAGCCCCACAAAGACAGGGTTTGAAGCTTTCTTT.

V and J are TRBV6-1 and TRBJ2-7; 9 bases align to TRBD1. The CDR3 contains 15 residues. After removal of 3 bases from V and 0 bases from J, the junction contained 3 bases not matched to a gene. CDR1 and CDR2 from the germline V gene are MNHNS and SASEGT. CDR3 in DNA: TGTGCCAGCAGTGAGCCGGGACAGGGCTCCTACGAGCAGTACTTC. Protein product: CASSEPGQGSYEQYF.

The rearrangement uses TRBV6-6 and TRBJ1-2, with 8 bases aligning to TRBD1. Losses at the gene ends were 7 bases for V and 7 bases for J; bases not matched to a gene: 8. Germline assignment: CDR1 MNHNY and CDR2 SVGAGI (reference sequence). This CDR3 is built from 13 residues. CDR3 in DNA: TGTGCCAGCACTGTCGACAGGGGAGCTGGCTACACCTTC. This codes for CASTVDRGAGYTF.

This rearrangement joins TRBV3-1 (or the pseudogene TRBV3-2) to TRBJ1-2, with D possibly matching TRBD1 (5 bases). The CDR3 has 16 amino acids. Trimming stripped 2 bases from V and 4 bases from J, with 17 bases between. The germline V gene encodes CDR1 LGHDT and CDR2 YNNKEL (reference sequence). Here the CDR3 DNA reads TGTGCCAGCAGCCAAACCCAGGGCGGGGTAGGCTATGGCTACACCTTC. Translation gives CASSQTQGGVGYGYTF.

The chain recombines TRBV7-3 with TRBJ2-6; 10 nucleotides match TRBD1. Germline loops: CDR1 SGHTA, CDR2 FQGTGA. The V and J ends lost 1 base and 2 bases, in that order; junction bases with no gene match: 5. This CDR3 comprises 18 residues. CDR3 coding DNA: TGTGCCAGCAGCTTAAAGGGACAGGGGTCGACTGGGGCCAACGTCCTGACTTTC. It is translated as CASSLKGQGSTGANVLTF. Combining the CDR3 with reference TRBV7-3 and TRBJ2-6 gives the whole variable domain GAGVSQTPSNKVTEKGKYVELRCDPISGHTALYWYRQSLGQGPEFLIYFQGTGAADDSGLPNDRFFAVRPEGSVSTLKIQRTERGDSAVYLCASSLKGQGSTGANVLTFGAGSRLTVL.

This clone was recorded a few times. This rearrangement joins TRBV5-1 to TRBJ2-1; 11 bases are shared with TRBD2. Trimming cost V 4 bases and J 8 bases; bases outside gene matches: 11. Germline-derived CDR1 and CDR2 are SGHRS and YFSETQ. The CDR3 length is 16 residues. The CDR3 loop reads CASSRGGLAGGDEQFF. The CDR3 DNA reads as TGCGCCAGCAGCCGGGGCGGGCTAGCGGGAGGAGATGAGCAGTTCTTC.

The chain is built from TRBV4-2 and TRBJ2-1, with 8 bases identical to TRBD2. V shed 2 bases and J 6 bases; nucleotides not matched to a gene: 9. The CDR3 has 16 amino acids. CDR1 LGHNA and CDR2 YNFKEQ come from the germline V gene. In DNA, the CDR3 is TGTGCCAGCAGCCAACATATCGGACTAGCAGGCAATGAGCAGTTCTTC. This sequence encodes CASSQHIGLAGNEQFF.